This T cell receptor (beta chain) was sequenced for a study of cytomegalovirus exposure and HLA in healthy donors. Amplification used 60 Vbeta primers and 13 Jbeta primers. The method was immunoSEQ multiplex PCR; TCRdb's version includes in-frame clones alone and lacks a portion of them. The sample records over 150,000 clones, more than 60% being singletons. V lost 3 bases and J lost 2; bases outside the gene matches: 5. CDR3 length: 15 residues. CDR1 is SEHNR, CDR2 FQNEAQ, per germline (reference sequence). The table lists this clone with a count of one. The specimen was PBMCs. The chain uses TRBV7-9 and TRBJ2-5; TRBD2 agrees at 8 bases. The sequence was collected from a man in his forties or fifties in good health and CMV-seronegative. CDR3 nucleotides: TGTGCCAGCAGCTTTGCGGGGGGCATACAAGAGACCCAGTACTTC. Protein product: CASSFAGGIQETQYF.